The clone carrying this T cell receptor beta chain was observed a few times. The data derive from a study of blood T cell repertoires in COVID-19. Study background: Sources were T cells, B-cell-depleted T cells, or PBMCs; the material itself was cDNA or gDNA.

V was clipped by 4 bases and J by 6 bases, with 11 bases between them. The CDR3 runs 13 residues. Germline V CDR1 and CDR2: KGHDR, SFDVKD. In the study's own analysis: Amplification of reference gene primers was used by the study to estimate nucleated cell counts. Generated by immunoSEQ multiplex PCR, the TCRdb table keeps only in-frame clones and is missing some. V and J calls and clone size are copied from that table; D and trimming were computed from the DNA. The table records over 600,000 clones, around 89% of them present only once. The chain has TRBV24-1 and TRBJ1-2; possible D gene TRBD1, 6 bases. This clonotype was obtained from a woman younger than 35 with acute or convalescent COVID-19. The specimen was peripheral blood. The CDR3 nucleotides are TGTGCCACCAGTGACCAGGGGTGGCATGGCTACACCTTC. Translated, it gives CATSDQGWHGYTF.